A single sample is the source of the 27 T cell receptor beta chains below, sequenced in a study of identical twins. TCRdb reprocessed the 5' RACE reads via MiXCR and lists one record per CDR3 protein. Of about 470,000 distinct CDR3 sequences listed, more than 20% are singletons. The same specimen was also included in a second study, on T cells expressing NK-cell markers.

Material for sequencing was CD4+ T cells sorted from blood. The receptor set was obtained from a woman between 18 and 29 years old in good health.

The rearrangement joins TRBV3-1 to TRBJ2-7; D call uncertain. CDR1 and CDR2 from the germline V gene are LGHDT and YNNKEL (reference sequence). V lost 0 bases and J 9 bases, leaving 6 bases between the germline ends. The CDR3 runs 11 residues. The DNA of the CDR3 is TGTGCCAGCAGCCAAGATTCAGGGCAGTACTTC. Translation: CASSQDSGQYF.

This chain joins TRBV29-1 and TRBJ1-1; perhaps TRBD1 as D (5 bases). V was clipped by 6 bases and J by 10 bases, with 15 bases between them. The CDR3 is 11 residues long. Germline CDR1 reads SQVTM; CDR2 reads ANQGSEA. CDR3 coding DNA: TGCAGCGTAGTGGGGCTTGTCGGAGCTTTCTTT. Its protein product is CSVVGLVGAFF.

This clonotype was recorded a few times. The chain joins TRBV5-1 to TRBJ1-1, with 7 bases lining up with TRBD1. This CDR3 comprises 16 residues. V shed 0 bases, J shed 0 bases, and the junction held 5 bases outside the gene matches. Germline CDR1 and CDR2: SGHRS and YFSETQ. The CDR3 loop reads CASSLGRGSMNTEAFF. Here the CDR3 DNA reads TGCGCCAGCAGCTTGGGCAGGGGGTCCATGAACACTGAAGCTTTCTTT.

The chain recombines TRBV12-3 or TRBV12-4 with TRBJ2-5; a weak D match, TRBD1 (6 bases). CDR3 length: 13 residues. The V and J ends lost 5 bases and 3 bases respectively, with 10 bases between them. The CDR3 here is CASSVRGKETQYF. CDR3 nucleotide sequence: TGTGCCAGCAGTGTCAGGGGTAAAGAGACCCAGTACTTC.

The chain recombines TRBV10-3 with TRBJ2-2; weak D call: TRBD1 (6 bases). V lost 4 bases and J lost 4, with 13 bases in between. CDR3 size: 15 residues. CDR1 ENHRY and CDR2 SYGVKD come from the germline V gene. CDR3 amino acids: CAISGPTGPTGELFF. CDR3 in DNA: TGTGCCATCAGTGGGCCGACAGGCCCCACCGGGGAGCTGTTTTTT.

In this sample, this clonotype turned up a few times. The chain combines TRBV20-1 with TRBJ1-1; D gene ambiguous. This CDR3 is built from 12 residues. Trimming stripped 3 bases from V and 1 base from J, with 6 bases between. The V gene's germline CDR1 is DFQATT and CDR2 SNEGSKA (reference sequence). CDR3 coding DNA: TGCAGTGCTAGTTGGGAGAACACTGAAGCTTTCTTT. The encoded protein is CSASWENTEAFF.

The chain is built from TRBV20-1 and TRBJ1-2; D not certain. With 7 bases removed from V and 7 bases from J, the gap between germline ends came to 13 bases. This CDR3 region has 11 residues. CDR1 and CDR2 from the germline V gene are DFQATT and SNEGSKA (reference sequence). The CDR3 here is CSVLRTPGYTF. The CDR3 DNA reads as TGCAGTGTCTTGCGGACGCCTGGCTACACCTTC.

The chain uses TRBV6-5 and TRBJ2-3; a weak D match, TRBD2 (6 bases). Per the germline V gene, CDR1 is MNHEY and CDR2 is SVGAGI. The CDR3 covers 15 residues. V lost 3 bases, J lost 3 bases, and 13 bases lay in between. CDR3 in amino acids: CASSYRGLSTDTQYF. CDR3 coding DNA: TGTGCCAGCAGTTATCGGGGACTTTCGACAGATACGCAGTATTTT.

J is TRBJ2-3 and V is TRBV9, with D possibly matching TRBD1 (6 bases). The germline V gene encodes CDR1 SGDLS and CDR2 YYNGEE. The CDR3 is 16 residues long. The V end lost 0 bases, the J end lost 4 bases, and 15 bases lay between the germline ends. CDR3 DNA sequence: TGTGCCAGCAGCGTAGAACAGGGTAATGCCGCAGATACGCAGTATTTT. Translation: CASSVEQGNAADTQYF.

For the CDR3, the DNA is TGTGCCACCAGCAGGGAGCCTAGGTTATCCTACGAGCAGTACTTC. Translation: CATSREPRLSYEQYF. The rearrangement links TRBV15 to TRBJ2-7; D is unclear. Trimming left V 3 bases short and J 1 base short, with 13 bases between. The CDR3 runs 15 residues. The germline V gene has CDR1 LNHNV and CDR2 YYDKDF (reference sequence). The variable domain in full, with the rest retrieved from reference TRBV15 and TRBJ2-7, is DAMVIQNPRYQVTQFGKPVTLSCSQTLNHNVMYWYQQKSSQAPKLLFHYYDKDFNNEADTPDNFQSRRPNTSFCFLDIRSPGLGDTAMYLCATSREPRLSYEQYFGPGTRLTVT.

The chain combines TRBV6-1 with TRBJ2-3, with 8 bases fitting TRBD2. Germline CDR1 MNHNS, CDR2 SASEGT. This CDR3 is 13 amino acids long. J gave up 6 bases and V 10 bases, and 9 bases lay outside the gene matches. Written as DNA, the CDR3 is TGTGCCACCGAGACTAGCGTAGGGGATACGCAGTATTTT. This gives the protein CATETSVGDTQYF.

In its sample, this clonotype was seen a few times. The CDR3 sequence: CASTGSFPQAFF. CDR3 nucleotide sequence: TGTGCCAGCACGGGCTCATTCCCGCAAGCTTTCTTT. The chain recombines TRBV12-3 or TRBV12-4 with TRBJ1-1; no definite D call. V dropped 7 bases and J dropped 9 bases, with 15 bases sitting between them. The CDR3 contains 12 residues.

J is TRBJ1-1 and V is TRBV12-5; 7 bases are a match to TRBD1. Unmatched junction bases numbered 10, after V lost 6 bases and J lost 0 bases. Germline-derived CDR1 and CDR2 are LGHNT and FRNRAP. The CDR3 contains 16 residues. The DNA of the CDR3 is TGTGCTAGTGGCCACCCCTCAGGGGGACTGAACACTGAAGCTTTCTTT. Protein product: CASGHPSGGLNTEAFF.

V gene TRBV15 combines with J gene TRBJ1-2, with no clear D. The germline V gene encodes CDR1 LNHNV and CDR2 YYDKDF (reference sequence). This CDR3 region has 14 residues. The V gene lost 0 bases and the J gene lost 5 bases, with 10 bases spanning the gap. This CDR3 is CATSRETYGYGYTF. CDR3 nucleotides: TGTGCCACCAGCAGAGAAACGTACGGGTATGGCTACACCTTC. The full variable domain, completed using reference TRBV15 and TRBJ1-2, is DAMVIQNPRYQVTQFGKPVTLSCSQTLNHNVMYWYQQKSSQAPKLLFHYYDKDFNNEADTPDNFQSRRPNTSFCFLDIRSPGLGDTAMYLCATSRETYGYGYTFGSGTRLTVV.

V and J are TRBV5-4 and TRBJ1-1; D might be TRBD1 (5 bases). CDR3 length: 13 amino acids. Deletions cut 5 bases from V and 4 bases from J, with 12 bases between. Germline V CDR1 and CDR2: SGHNT, YYREEE (reference sequence). The CDR3 coding sequence is TGTGCCAGCAGGGAGGGGAGTCGCACTGAAGCTTTCTTT. Residues: CASREGSRTEAFF. Using reference TRBV5-4 and TRBJ1-1 for the parts outside the CDR3, the full variable domain is ETGVTQSPTHLIKTRGQQVTLRCSSQSGHNTVSWYQQALGQGPQFIFQYYREEENGRGNFPPRFSGLQFPNYSSELNVNALELDDSALYLCASREGSRTEAFFGQGTRLTVV.

This chain connects TRBV4-1 to TRBJ2-5; TRBD2 agrees at 8 bases. V shed 0 bases, J shed 5 bases, and the junction held 8 bases outside the gene matches. The CDR3 sequence is 16 residues long. Germline CDR1 MGHRA, CDR2 YSYEKL. In nucleotides, the CDR3 is TGCGCCAGCAGCCAAGATGCGGCGGGGGGTTATGAGACCCAGTACTTC. It yields the protein CASSQDAAGGYETQYF.

The chain uses TRBV10-3 and TRBJ1-1; 8 nucleotides align to TRBD1. Germline lookup yields CDR1 ENHRY and CDR2 SYGVKD. V was pared by 5 bases and J by 2 bases, with 7 bases of the junction left unmatched. The CDR3 spans 15 residues. The CDR3, as DNA: TGTGCCATCAGTCCTCAAGGACAGGGAAACACTGAAGCTTTCTTT. Translated, it gives CAISPQGQGNTEAFF.

The chain recombines TRBV5-4 with TRBJ2-7, with D possibly TRBD1 on 6 matching bases. This CDR3 spans 13 amino acids. The germline V and J ends were trimmed by 0 bases and 7 bases, with 11 bases remaining between them. The germline V gene encodes CDR1 SGHNT and CDR2 YYREEE (reference sequence). The CDR3 is CASSLEQGGEQYF. CDR3 nucleotide sequence: TGTGCCAGCAGCTTGGAACAGGGCGGGGAGCAGTACTTC.

This clonotype was found a few times. V gene TRBV7-2 combines with J gene TRBJ2-1; D might be TRBD2 (5 bases). V lost 0 bases, J lost 10 bases, and 16 bases lay in between. Germline assignment: CDR1 SGHTA and CDR2 FQGNSA. This CDR3 is 15 amino acids long. CDR3 sequence reads: CASSLAGRLAMEQFF. CDR3 in DNA: TGTGCCAGCAGCTTAGCTGGTCGTTTAGCGATGGAGCAGTTCTTC. Full variable domain (rest looked up from reference TRBV7-2 and TRBJ2-1): GAGVSQSPSNKVTEKGKDVELRCDPISGHTALYWYRQSLGQGLEFLIYFQGNSAPDKSGLPSDRFSAERTGGSVSTLTIQRTQQEDSAVYLCASSLAGRLAMEQFFGPGTRLTVL.

The chain is built from TRBV20-1 and TRBJ2-7; D might be TRBD1 (5 bases). CDR1 and CDR2 from the germline V gene are DFQATT and SNEGSKA (reference sequence). This CDR3 has 13 residues. Trimming stripped 0 bases from V and 2 bases from J, with 8 bases between. The CDR3 DNA is TGCAGTGCTAGAGACAGGGTCGCCTACGAGCAGTACTTC. Translating gives CSARDRVAYEQYF.

The genes are TRBV3-1 and TRBJ2-3; D unresolved. The germline V gene has CDR1 LGHDT and CDR2 YNNKEL (reference sequence). The germline V and J ends were trimmed by 7 bases and 1 base, with 9 bases remaining between them. The CDR3 extends over 13 amino acids. CDR3 protein: CASKWRGTDTQYF. The CDR3 bases are TGTGCCAGCAAGTGGCGAGGCACAGATACGCAGTATTTT.

V is TRBV27 and J is TRBJ2-2; TRBD1 matches at 8 bases. Germline V gene sequence: CDR1 MNHEY, CDR2 SMNVEV (reference sequence). V was pared by 5 bases and J by 0 bases, with 5 bases of the junction left unmatched. This CDR3 has 16 amino acids. CDR3 DNA sequence: TGTGCCAGCAGTCCTGCAGGGGGCGCGAACACCGGGGAGCTGTTTTTT. Its translation: CASSPAGGANTGELFF.

This clonotype was picked up one time. The chain joins TRBV20-1 to TRBJ2-3; 7 nucleotides line up with TRBD2. Germline V gene lookup returns CDR1 DFQATT and CDR2 SNEGSKA (reference sequence). The CDR3 covers 15 residues. V shed 3 bases and J 4 bases; nucleotides not matched to a gene: 10. The CDR3 protein is CSASFFGGSSDTQYF. The CDR3 DNA follows: TGCAGTGCTAGTTTCTTCGGGGGGTCCTCAGATACGCAGTATTTT.

The rearrangement joins TRBV6-2 or TRBV6-3 to TRBJ2-1, with D perhaps TRBD1 (8 bases). The CDR3 has 14 residues. The germline V gene encodes CDR1 MNHEY and CDR2 SVGEGT. V lost 7 bases and J 9 bases, leaving 19 bases between the germline ends. The CDR3 DNA is TGTGCCAGCACCCGCAGGACAGGGAGGGGTGAGCAGTTCTTC. As protein: CASTRRTGRGEQFF.

In this sample, this clonotype turned up a few times. The V gene is TRBV7-7, the J gene TRBJ2-1, with 13 bases matching TRBD2. The CDR3 loop spans 18 amino acids. The J segment lost 0 bases and the V segment lost 5 bases, leaving 7 bases of the junction unmatched. CDR1 SSHAT and CDR2 FNYEAQ come from the germline V gene (reference sequence). This CDR3 is CASSPLGLAGSSYNEQFF. CDR3 DNA sequence: TGTGCCAGCAGCCCCCTGGGACTAGCGGGAAGCTCCTACAATGAGCAGTTCTTC.

The chain joins TRBV12-3 or TRBV12-4 to TRBJ2-1; TRBD2 matches at 8 bases. J lost 6 bases, V lost 5 bases, and 9 bases had no gene match. The CDR3 runs to 15 residues. CDR3 sequence reads: CASSREAGVGNEQFF. For the CDR3, the DNA is TGTGCCAGCAGTCGCGAAGCGGGAGTGGGCAATGAGCAGTTCTTC.

The table lists this clonotype with a few counts. The J gene is TRBJ1-2, the V gene TRBV9; D gene uncertain. Trimming took 4 bases from V and 1 from J, leaving 11 bases between them. Germline lookup yields CDR1 SGDLS and CDR2 YYNGEE. This CDR3 spans 14 amino acids. For the CDR3, the DNA is TGTGCCAGCAGCCGGGCAGACGTTAACTATGGCTACACCTTC. Translation: CASSRADVNYGYTF.